This note documents a single T cell receptor (beta chain) sequence. Its matching antigen is unknown. As for time point: pretreatment peripheral blood. Per the germline V gene, CDR1 is SQVTM and CDR2 is ANQGSEA. The CDR3 covers 12 residues. Trimming removed 4 bases at V and 8 bases at J, with 14 bases between. These data originate in a study of PD-L1 blockade in urothelial cancer. Study-level background: Samples came from 3 weeks, at the second dose, and 6 weeks into treatment. The study recovered a median of 141,255 T cells per blood sample.

Assay used: immunoSEQ multiplex PCR; TCRdb lists only in-frame clones, some missing. The table includes under 55,000 clones, about 88% detected once. Whole-study findings and limits: Better survival was predicted when blood TCR clonality before treatment fell below the median.

The sample here was PBMCs, taken around atezolizumab (anti-PD-L1) treatment. V gene TRBV29-1 combines with J gene TRBJ1-2; D perhaps matches TRBD1 (5 bases). The receptor was derived from a donor over 35 with urothelial cancer. CDR3 protein: CSVGEGRGGYTF. The DNA of the CDR3 is TGCAGCGTTGGAGAGGGCCGGGGGGGCTACACCTTC.